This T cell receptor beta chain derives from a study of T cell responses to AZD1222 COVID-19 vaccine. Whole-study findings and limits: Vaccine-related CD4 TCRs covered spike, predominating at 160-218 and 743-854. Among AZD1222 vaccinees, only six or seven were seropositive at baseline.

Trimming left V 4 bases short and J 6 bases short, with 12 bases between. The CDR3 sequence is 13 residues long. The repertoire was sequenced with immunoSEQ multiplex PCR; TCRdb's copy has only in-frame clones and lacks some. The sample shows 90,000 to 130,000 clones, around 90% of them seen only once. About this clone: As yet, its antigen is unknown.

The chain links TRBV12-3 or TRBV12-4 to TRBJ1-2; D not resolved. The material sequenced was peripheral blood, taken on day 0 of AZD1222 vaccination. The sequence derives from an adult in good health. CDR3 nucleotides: TGTGCCAGCAGTTGGGAGGTCGGACATGGCTACACCTTC. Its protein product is CASSWEVGHGYTF.